One sample yielded the 10 T cell receptor beta chains listed below, sequenced in a study of shared clonotypes between healthy human individuals. Measured with immunoSEQ multiplex PCR; TCRdb has only the in-frame clones, and not every one. Found here are about 380,000 clones, about 97% of them singletons; the top ten hold less than 0.35%. Sequencing was performed on memory CD8+ T cells sorted from blood. Noted subset: CD45RO+ cells pooled with CCR7-negative TemRA cells. Source of these receptors: a man younger than 40 in good health.

The rearrangement links TRBV6-5 to TRBJ2-7; TRBD2 is a possible D gene (5 bases). This CDR3 is built from 14 residues. Germline V CDR1 and CDR2: MNHEY, SVGAGI. The V and J ends lost 6 bases and 2 bases respectively, with 14 bases between them. DNA for the CDR3: TGTGCCAGCAGGCCTCCCGGGAAAACCTACGAGCAGTACTTC. Translating gives CASRPPGKTYEQYF.

CDR3 sequence: CASSVGRGSGYTF. CDR3 bases: TGTGCCAGCAGCGTAGGTAGAGGGAGTGGCTACACCTTC. The chain couples TRBV9 to TRBJ1-2; D call uncertain. CDR1 and CDR2 (germline): SGDLS, YYNGEE. Trimming stripped 0 bases from V and 7 bases from J, with 10 bases between. The CDR3 is 13 residues long.

This clone showed up just once. The chain joins TRBV7-8 to TRBJ2-7; 9 nucleotides agree with TRBD1. Unmatched junction bases numbered 8, after V lost 6 bases and J lost 5 bases. Germline V lookup: CDR1 SGHVS, CDR2 FQNEAQ. There are 14 residues in the CDR3. CDR3 sequence: CASRRRDREDEQYF. The DNA for the CDR3 is TGTGCCAGCAGAAGACGGGACAGGGAGGACGAGCAGTACTTC.

CDR3 coding DNA: TGTGCCTGGAGTGTTAGCGGGAGGGCCAATGAGCAGTTCTTC. This translates into CAWSVSGRANEQFF. The gene calls are TRBV30 and TRBJ2-1; 11 bases match TRBD2. With 0 bases clipped from V and 6 bases from J, the junction kept 1 base outside the gene matches. The V gene's germline CDR1 is GTSNPN and CDR2 SVGIG (reference sequence). The CDR3 is made up of 14 amino acids.

The chain has TRBV4-1 and TRBJ2-7; 10 positions agree with TRBD2. The CDR3 is 14 amino acids. The V segment lost 0 bases and the J segment 8 bases; nucleotides outside the gene matches: 4. Germline values: CDR1 MGHRA, CDR2 YSYEKL. The CDR3 spells CASSQEASGRKQYF. The CDR3 DNA reads TGCGCCAGCAGCCAAGAGGCTAGCGGGAGAAAGCAGTACTTC.

The V call is TRBV18, the J call TRBJ2-1; the match to TRBD2 covers 10 bases. The junction had 3 bases not matched to a gene; V was cut back by 4 bases and J by 6 bases. Germline CDR1 and CDR2: KGHSH and LQKENI. CDR3 size: 14 residues. The chain's CDR3 is CASSQREGPNEQFF. CDR3 DNA sequence: TGTGCCAGCTCACAGCGGGAGGGGCCCAATGAGCAGTTCTTC. Supplemented by reference TRBV18 and TRBJ2-1, the full variable domain reads NAGVMQNPRHLVRRRGQEARLRCSPMKGHSHVYWYRQLPEEGLKFMVYLQKENIIDESGMPKERFSAEFPKEGPSILRIQQVVRGDSAAYFCASSQREGPNEQFFGPGTRLTVL.

This clone was observed a single time. The J gene is TRBJ2-3, the V gene TRBV5-1, with D perhaps TRBD2 (6 bases). The germline V gene encodes CDR1 SGHRS and CDR2 YFSETQ. The CDR3 extends over 16 amino acids. V lost 0 bases to trimming and J lost 0 bases, with 11 bases between them. CDR3 sequence reads: CASSLGSLASTDTQYF. The CDR3 DNA reads TGCGCCAGCAGCTTGGGTTCCCTAGCGAGCACAGATACGCAGTATTTT.

The rearrangement uses TRBV21-1 and TRBJ2-6; the tabulated D call, TRBD2, remains unverified against the DNA. TRBV21-1 is marked as a pseudogene. The CDR3 consists of 16 residues. CDR3 in DNA: TGTGCCAGCAGCAAAGCGCGGGAATCCGGGGCCAACGTCCTGACTTTC. As protein: CASSKARESGANVLTF.

This clone is a singleton in its sample. The chain recombines TRBV14 with TRBJ2-1; no clear D. Trimming left V 2 bases short and J 10 bases short, with 15 bases between. The germline V gene has CDR1 SGHDN and CDR2 FVKESK. This CDR3 region has 14 residues. The CDR3 loop reads CASSQPPYPREQFF. In DNA, the CDR3 is TGTGCCAGCAGCCAACCCCCCTATCCAAGGGAGCAGTTCTTC.

J is TRBJ1-5 and V is TRBV7-9; D may be TRBD1 (6 bases). CDR1 and CDR2 from the germline V gene are SEHNR and FQNEAQ (reference sequence). Trimming removed 2 bases at V and 6 bases at J, with 11 bases between. This CDR3 is 14 amino acids long. The CDR3 coding sequence is TGTGCCAGCAGCTTAAACAGGGAGGGTCAGCCCCAGCATTTT. This sequence encodes CASSLNREGQPQHF.